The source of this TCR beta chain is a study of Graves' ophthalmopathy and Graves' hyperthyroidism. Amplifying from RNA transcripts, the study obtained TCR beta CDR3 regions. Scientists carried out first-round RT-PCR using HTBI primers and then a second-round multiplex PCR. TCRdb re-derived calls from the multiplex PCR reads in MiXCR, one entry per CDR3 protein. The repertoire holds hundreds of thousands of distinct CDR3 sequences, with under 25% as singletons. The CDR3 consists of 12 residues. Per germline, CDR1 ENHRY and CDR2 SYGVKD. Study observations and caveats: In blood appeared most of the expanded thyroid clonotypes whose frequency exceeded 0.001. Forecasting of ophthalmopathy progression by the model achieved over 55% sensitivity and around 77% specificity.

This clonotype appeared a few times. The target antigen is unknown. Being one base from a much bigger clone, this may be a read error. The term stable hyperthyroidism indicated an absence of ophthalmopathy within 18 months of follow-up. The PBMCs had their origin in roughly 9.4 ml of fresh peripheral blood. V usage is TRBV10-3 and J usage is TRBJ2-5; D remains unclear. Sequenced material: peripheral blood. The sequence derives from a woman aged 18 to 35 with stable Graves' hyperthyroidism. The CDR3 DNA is TGTGCCATCAGTGAGTGGGCAGAGACCAAGTACTTC. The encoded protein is CAISEWAETKYF.